These 20 T cell receptor beta chains were all obtained from the same sample, sequenced in a study of response to subunit inactivated influenza vaccine. TCRdb re-called the RT-PCR reads with MiXCR, one entry per CDR3 protein. The sample has 650,000 to 850,000 distinct CDR3 sequences; about 14% are singletons. The specimen was PBMCs from blood, collected 14 to 15 days before vaccination. The receptor source for this set is a man between 45 and 60 years old who received an inactivated influenza vaccine.

This clonotype was seen a few times. The chain uses TRBV5-1 and TRBJ2-4; D possibly corresponds to TRBD1 (7 bases). From germline, CDR1 is SGHRS and CDR2 YFSETQ. The CDR3 is 21 residues long. Trimming removed 0 bases at V and 0 bases at J, with 25 bases between. The CDR3 protein is CASSLGPTGRTEVLAKNIQYF. Here the CDR3 DNA reads TGCGCCAGCAGCTTGGGCCCGACAGGGAGGACAGAGGTGCTAGCCAAAAACATTCAGTACTTC.

V usage is TRBV20-1 and J usage is TRBJ2-3; 12 bases fit TRBD2. The CDR3 runs 16 residues. After removal of 0 bases from V and 5 bases from J, the junction contained 6 bases not matched to a gene. In germline, CDR1 is DFQATT, CDR2 SNEGSKA (reference sequence). CDR3 region: CSARDWLAGGRDTQYF. DNA of the CDR3: TGCAGTGCTAGAGATTGGCTAGCGGGAGGGAGAGATACGCAGTATTTT.

Points on this clonotype: The junction differs from germline at one of its ends, possibly a read error. The chain is built from TRBV5-8 and TRBJ2-3; no firm D call. Germline loops: CDR1 SGHTS, CDR2 YDEGEE. This CDR3 comprises 14 residues. The CDR3 loop reads CASGLLEGTDTQYF. The CDR3 DNA reads TGTGCCAGCGGCTTGCTCGAAGGCACAGATACGCAGTATTTT.

This clonotype was detected ten times or more. This CDR3 reads CASSYGGSTEAFF. The CDR3 DNA sequence: TGTGCCAGCAGTTACGGCGGGTCCACTGAAGCTTTCTTT. This chain links TRBV6-2 or TRBV6-3 with TRBJ1-1; no clear D gene. The CDR3 is made up of 13 amino acids. CDR1 is MNHEY, CDR2 SVGEGT, per germline. V gave up 2 bases and J gave up 4 bases, with 8 bases separating them.

This clonotype was counted between two and nine times. This sequence joins TRBV2 and TRBJ1-6; possibly TRBD1 for D (5 bases). Germline V gene lookup returns CDR1 SNHLY and CDR2 FYNNEI. This CDR3 spans 15 amino acids. The V end lost 4 bases, the J end lost 4 bases, and 11 bases lay between the germline ends. The CDR3 loop is CASSARGTYNSPLHF. CDR3 DNA sequence: TGTGCCAGCAGTGCTCGGGGGACTTATAATTCACCCCTCCACTTT. Variable domain in full (rest from reference TRBV2 and TRBJ1-6): EPEVTQTPSHQVTQMGQEVILRCVPISNHLYFYWYRQILGQKVEFLVSFYNNEISEKSEIFDDQFSVERPDGSNFTLKIRSTKLEDSAMYFCASSARGTYNSPLHFGNGTRLTVT.

This clonotype showed up many times. The J gene is TRBJ2-7, the V gene TRBV7-9; D may be TRBD1 (6 bases). Trimming took 0 bases from V and 9 from J, leaving 15 bases between them. The CDR3 covers 14 residues. Per germline, CDR1 SEHNR and CDR2 FQNEAQ (reference sequence). The CDR3 DNA is TGTGCCAGCAGCTTAGCGGGACACGGAAAGGGGCAGTACTTC. Protein product: CASSLAGHGKGQYF.

This clonotype appeared once. The chain is built from TRBV12-3 or TRBV12-4 and TRBJ1-1; no clear D gene. The V and J ends lost 5 bases and 0 bases respectively, with 13 bases between them. The CDR3 length is 15 residues. CDR3 sequence reads: CASSPNTAMNTEAFF. The CDR3 DNA reads as TGTGCCAGCAGTCCAAACACCGCCATGAACACTGAAGCTTTCTTT.

The CDR3 sequence: CASTGQGTDTQYF. CDR3 coding DNA: TGTGCCAGCACAGGACAGGGCACAGATACGCAGTATTTT. This chain connects TRBV12-3 or TRBV12-4 to TRBJ2-3; the match to TRBD1 covers 7 bases. The CDR3 has 13 amino acids. With V trimmed by 7 bases and J by 1 base, 2 bases remained unmatched.

This clonotype was observed a few times. This chain links TRBV4-3 with TRBJ2-3; 7 bases line up with TRBD2. Germline loops: CDR1 LGHNA, CDR2 YSLEER. The CDR3 is 16 residues long. V lost 3 bases, J lost 3 bases, and 9 bases stayed unmatched. The CDR3 spells CASSHGERGPTDTQYF. The CDR3 DNA follows: TGCGCCAGCAGCCACGGGGAGCGGGGACCAACAGATACGCAGTATTTT.

This clonotype was seen only a few times. This chain connects TRBV7-2 to TRBJ2-5, with D perhaps being TRBD1 or TRBD2 (5 bases each). CDR1 is SGHTA and CDR2 is FQGNSA in the germline V gene. The CDR3 is 15 amino acids. Trimming stripped 3 bases from V and 5 bases from J, with 16 bases between. CDR3 in amino acids: CASSFSAGPGETQYF. The CDR3 DNA is TGTGCCAGCAGCTTCAGCGCAGGGCCGGGGGAGACCCAGTACTTC.

In this sample, this clonotype turned up a few times. The genes are TRBV9 and TRBJ2-1; 8 nucleotides match TRBD2. The germline V gene has CDR1 SGDLS and CDR2 YYNGEE. Losses at the gene ends were 0 bases for V and 10 bases for J; bases not matched to a gene: 9. The CDR3 loop spans 15 amino acids. This CDR3 reads CASSVGASGSSEQFF. For the CDR3, the DNA is TGTGCCAGCAGCGTAGGGGCTAGCGGGTCGTCCGAGCAGTTCTTC.

There are a few counts of this clonotype. The V gene is TRBV5-6, the J gene TRBJ2-7, with D possibly TRBD2 on 6 matching bases. The ends were cut back, 3 bases at V and 3 bases at J, with 16 bases in the middle. Germline CDR1 and CDR2: SGHDT and YYEEEE. The CDR3 is 15 amino acids. CDR3 nucleotides: TGTGCCAGCAGCTCGCCCCCGGGACTGAGCTACGAGCAGTACTTC. It encodes CASSSPPGLSYEQYF.

This clonotype was detected ten times or more. This chain connects TRBV6-2 or TRBV6-3 to TRBJ2-7, with 11 nucleotides matching TRBD2. With 6 bases clipped from V and 3 bases from J, the junction kept 10 bases outside the gene matches. Germline V gives CDR1 MNHEY, CDR2 SVGEGT. The CDR3 contains 16 residues. CDR3 bases: TGTGCCAGCAGCCCGGGACTAGCGGCGAGGGGCTACGAGCAGTACTTC. It codes for CASSPGLAARGYEQYF.

This rearrangement joins TRBV20-1 to TRBJ1-1, with D uncertain. Germline CDR1 DFQATT, CDR2 SNEGSKA (reference sequence). Trimming removed 2 bases at V and 1 base at J, with 11 bases between. The CDR3 has 14 amino acids. CDR3 sequence (DNA): TGCAGTGCTAGAAGGGCGGGAAGGAACACTGAAGCTTTCTTT. Its translation is CSARRAGRNTEAFF.

The V gene is TRBV5-1, the J gene TRBJ2-5; 7 positions agree with TRBD1. Losses at the gene ends were 4 bases for V and 5 bases for J; bases not matched to a gene: 11. This CDR3 is built from 15 residues. CDR1 is SGHRS and CDR2 is YFSETQ in the germline V gene. The DNA for the CDR3 is TGCGCCAGCAGCCCCCTTCGAGGGACAGCTGAGACCCAGTACTTC. Translating it yields CASSPLRGTAETQYF.

The V call is TRBV20-1, the J call TRBJ2-7; D is unclear. The CDR3 is 14 amino acids. The germline V gene encodes CDR1 DFQATT and CDR2 SNEGSKA (reference sequence). Trimming removed 2 bases at V and 0 bases at J, with 11 bases between. The CDR3, as DNA: TGCAGTGCTAGATCAGTTACGAACTCCTACGAGCAGTACTTC. As protein: CSARSVTNSYEQYF.

The chain links TRBV6-2 or TRBV6-3 to TRBJ1-2; D is ambiguous. The V gene's germline CDR1 is MNHEY and CDR2 SVGEGT. Trimming stripped 6 bases from V and 4 bases from J, with 12 bases between. The CDR3 covers 13 residues. The CDR3 loop is CASRVTGIYGYTF. CDR3 DNA: TGTGCCAGCAGGGTGACGGGAATCTATGGCTACACCTTC.

This chain joins TRBV12-3 or TRBV12-4 and TRBJ2-7; a possible D gene is TRBD2 (5 bases). Trimming removed 5 bases from V and 5 bases from J, with 10 bases in between. The CDR3 covers 12 residues. This CDR3 reads CASSPGLDEQYF. CDR3 DNA sequence: TGTGCCAGCAGTCCCGGACTGGACGAGCAGTACTTC.

This clonotype has more than one count but fewer than ten. This chain joins TRBV5-4 and TRBJ2-1, with a tentative D call TRBD2 (5 bases). Germline V gene lookup returns CDR1 SGHNT and CDR2 YYREEE (reference sequence). The V end lost 0 bases, the J end lost 10 bases, and 17 bases lay between the germline ends. This CDR3 is 15 amino acids long. The CDR3 here is CASSLDWTPVREQFF. CDR3 nucleotide sequence: TGTGCCAGCAGCTTGGACTGGACTCCTGTGAGAGAGCAGTTCTTC.

This clonotype showed up just a few times. The genes are TRBV10-3 and TRBJ2-2, with TRBD2 matching over 8 bases. Germline values: CDR1 ENHRY, CDR2 SYGVKD. The CDR3 spans 13 residues. J lost 6 bases, V lost 9 bases, and 6 bases had no gene match. In DNA form, the CDR3 reads TGTGCCATTACCGGGACTAGTCCCGGGGAGCTGTTTTTT. Translation: CAITGTSPGELFF.